This passage covers 6 T cell receptor beta chains from one sample sequenced in a study of CD8+ T cells in alopecia areata. Reverse transcription of extracted RNA yielded cDNA, which provided the sequencing template. Clones were sequenced by immunoSEQ multiplex PCR, and TCRdb holds only the in-frame ones, with some missing. The sample shows over 10,000 clones, 60% of them seen only once. Lesional scalp tissue (obtained by punch biopsy) and peripheral blood were collected from alopecia areata patients. Sequencing was done on a sample of skin. These receptors were obtained from a human donor with alopecia areata.

The rearrangement links TRBV9 to TRBJ2-3; D remains ambiguous. This CDR3 is 12 amino acids long. V lost 0 bases to trimming and J lost 3 bases, with 2 bases between them. CDR1 and CDR2 from the germline V gene are SGDLS and YYNGEE. CDR3 coding DNA: TGTGCCAGCAGCGTAGGTACAGATACGCAGTATTTT. Protein: CASSVGTDTQYF.

The chain links TRBV6-6 to TRBJ2-5, with D possibly being TRBD1 or TRBD2 (5 bases each). The CDR3 extends over 13 amino acids. Germline assignment: CDR1 MNHNY and CDR2 SVGAGI (reference sequence). Between the trimmed V and J ends, which lost 6 bases and 1 base, there was a span of 9 bases. CDR3 DNA sequence: TGTGCCAGCAGCCGAGGGGTCCAAGAGACCCAGTACTTC. It encodes CASSRGVQETQYF.

Only a few counts were recorded for this clone. The CDR3 spells CAISSEASTDTQYF. The CDR3 DNA reads TGTGCCATTTCGAGTGAGGCCAGCACAGATACGCAGTATTTT. The rearrangement links TRBV10-3 to TRBJ2-3; D is undetermined. With 9 bases removed from V and 0 bases from J, the gap between germline ends came to 13 bases. CDR1 is ENHRY, CDR2 SYGVKD, per germline. The CDR3 length is 14 residues.

This clone has just a few counts. This sequence joins TRBV7-2 and TRBJ2-7; unclear D gene. CDR3 size: 13 residues. Trimming cost V 5 bases and J 5 bases, with 13 bases left between them. Germline values: CDR1 SGHTA, CDR2 FQGNSA. CDR3 region: CASSQPYADEQYF. The DNA for the CDR3 is TGTGCCAGCAGCCAACCCTACGCCGACGAGCAGTACTTC.

The chain employs TRBV11-2 and TRBJ2-1; D is perhaps TRBD2 (6 bases). CDR1 is SGHAT and CDR2 is FQNNGV in the germline V gene. CDR3 size: 16 residues. V lost 4 bases and J 0 bases, leaving 13 bases between the germline ends. In DNA form, the CDR3 reads TGTGCCAGCAGCTCCCTGCGGGGAAGCTCCTACAATGAGCAGTTCTTC. Its protein is CASSSLRGSSYNEQFF.

The rearrangement uses TRBV7-2 and TRBJ2-1; D remains ambiguous. The CDR3 loop spans 17 amino acids. Trimming stripped 5 bases from V and 0 bases from J, with 17 bases between. Germline lookup yields CDR1 SGHTA and CDR2 FQGNSA. This CDR3 reads CASSPAPLANSYNEQFF. Written as DNA, the CDR3 is TGTGCCAGCAGCCCAGCCCCGTTGGCAAACTCCTACAATGAGCAGTTCTTC.